This T cell receptor beta chain was sequenced for a study of cytotoxic CD8 clonotypes in ibrutinib-treated CLL. As for the study in general: After a median of around 70 months, around 15 patients stayed remitted and roughly 12 progressed; responses had been partial in about 24 and complete in 2.

A few counts support this clone. Its antigen remains unidentified. TCRdb's copy holds only in-frame clones and misses some; the assay was immunoSEQ multiplex PCR. The table has about 56,000 clones, around 55% seen once. CDR1 is SEHNR, CDR2 FQNEAQ, per germline (reference sequence). The ends were cut back, 7 bases at V and 0 bases at J, with 15 bases in the middle. The CDR3 contains 15 residues. General study findings and limits: Clonality climbed at ibrutinib response, then dropped toward baseline at progression.

The chain is built from TRBV7-9 and TRBJ1-2; tentatively, D is TRBD1 (6 bases). The sequence was obtained from a human donor with chronic lymphocytic leukemia. This material consisted of PBMCs, taken after 24 months of ibrutinib treatment. In DNA, the CDR3 is TGTGCCAGCACCCAAGGGACACCACCTAACTATGGCTACACCTTC. Translating gives CASTQGTPPNYGYTF.